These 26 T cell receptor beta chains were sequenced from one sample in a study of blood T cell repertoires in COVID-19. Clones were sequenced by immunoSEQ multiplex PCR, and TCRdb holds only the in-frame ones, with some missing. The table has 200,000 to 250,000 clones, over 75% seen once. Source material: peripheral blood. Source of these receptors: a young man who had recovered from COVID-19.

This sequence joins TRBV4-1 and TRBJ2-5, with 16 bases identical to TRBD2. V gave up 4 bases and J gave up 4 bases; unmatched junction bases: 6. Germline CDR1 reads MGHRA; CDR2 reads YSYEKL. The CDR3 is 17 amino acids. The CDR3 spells CASSPWGLAGGRETQYF. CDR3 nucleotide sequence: TGCGCCAGCAGCCCATGGGGACTAGCGGGGGGGAGAGAGACCCAGTACTTC.

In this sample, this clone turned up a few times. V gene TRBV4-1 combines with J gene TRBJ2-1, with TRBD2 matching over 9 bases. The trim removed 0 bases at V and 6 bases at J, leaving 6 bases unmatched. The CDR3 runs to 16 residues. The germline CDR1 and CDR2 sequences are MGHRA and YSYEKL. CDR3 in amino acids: CASSQEAAGGFNEQFF. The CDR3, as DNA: TGCGCCAGCAGCCAAGAGGCAGCGGGGGGCTTCAATGAGCAGTTCTTC.

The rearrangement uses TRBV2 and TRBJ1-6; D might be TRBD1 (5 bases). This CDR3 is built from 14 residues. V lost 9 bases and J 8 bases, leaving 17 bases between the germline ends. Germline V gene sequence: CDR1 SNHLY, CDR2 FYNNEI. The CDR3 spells CASTSGGLYSPLHF. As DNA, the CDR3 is TGTGCCAGTACCAGCGGGGGTCTATATTCACCCCTCCACTTT.

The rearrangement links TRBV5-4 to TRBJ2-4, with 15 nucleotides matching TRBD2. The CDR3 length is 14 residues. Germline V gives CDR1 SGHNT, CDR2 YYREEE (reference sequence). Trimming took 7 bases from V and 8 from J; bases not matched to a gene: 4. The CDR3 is CASGLAGGIDIQYF. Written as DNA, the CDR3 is TGTGCCAGCGGACTAGCGGGGGGGATTGACATTCAGTACTTC.

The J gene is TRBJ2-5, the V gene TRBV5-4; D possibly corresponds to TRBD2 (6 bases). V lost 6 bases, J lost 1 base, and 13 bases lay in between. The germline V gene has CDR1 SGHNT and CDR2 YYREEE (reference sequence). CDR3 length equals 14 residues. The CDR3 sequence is CASTSGTLQETQYF. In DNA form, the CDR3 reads TGTGCCAGCACCTCCGGGACTCTCCAAGAGACCCAGTACTTC.

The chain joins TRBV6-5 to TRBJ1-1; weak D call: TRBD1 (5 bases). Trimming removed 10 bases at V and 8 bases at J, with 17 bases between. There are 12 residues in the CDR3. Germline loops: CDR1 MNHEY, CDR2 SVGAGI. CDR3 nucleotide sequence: TGTGCCACCCTTAAGGAGGGGTCGGAAGCTTTCTTT. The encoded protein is CATLKEGSEAFF.

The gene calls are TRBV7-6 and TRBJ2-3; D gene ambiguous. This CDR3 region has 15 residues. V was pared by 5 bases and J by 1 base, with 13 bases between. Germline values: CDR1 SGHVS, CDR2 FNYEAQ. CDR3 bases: TGTGCCAGCAGCCAACTTGGGCAGGGCACAGATACGCAGTATTTT. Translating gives CASSQLGQGTDTQYF.

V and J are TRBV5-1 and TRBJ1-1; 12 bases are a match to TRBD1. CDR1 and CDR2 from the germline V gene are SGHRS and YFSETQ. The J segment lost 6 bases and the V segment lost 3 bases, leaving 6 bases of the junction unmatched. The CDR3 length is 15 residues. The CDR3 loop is CASSWTGQGASEAFF. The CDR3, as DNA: TGCGCCAGCAGCTGGACGGGACAGGGGGCCTCTGAAGCTTTCTTT.

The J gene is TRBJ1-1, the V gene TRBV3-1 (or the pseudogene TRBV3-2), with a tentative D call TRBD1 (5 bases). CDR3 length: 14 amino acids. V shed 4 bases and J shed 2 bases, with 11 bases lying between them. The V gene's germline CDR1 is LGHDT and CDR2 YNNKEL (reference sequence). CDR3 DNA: TGTGCCAGCAGCCCATTGCAGGGAAACACTGAAGCTTTCTTT. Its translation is CASSPLQGNTEAFF.

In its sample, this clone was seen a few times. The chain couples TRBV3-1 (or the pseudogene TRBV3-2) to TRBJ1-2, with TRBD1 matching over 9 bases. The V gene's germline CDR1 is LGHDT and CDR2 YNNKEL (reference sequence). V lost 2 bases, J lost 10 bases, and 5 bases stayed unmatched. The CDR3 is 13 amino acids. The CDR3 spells CASSQHRDRVYTF. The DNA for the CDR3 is TGTGCCAGCAGCCAACACCGGGACAGGGTCTACACCTTC.

The CDR3 DNA sequence: TGTGCCCTGTCCAGGGTAGACAGTCCCTATGAAGCTTTCTTT. Protein product: CALSRVDSPYEAFF. The chain carries TRBV10-3 and TRBJ1-1; TRBD1 is a possible D gene (5 bases). Germline values: CDR1 ENHRY, CDR2 SYGVKD. The V gene lost 11 bases and the J gene lost 7 bases, with 23 bases spanning the gap. This CDR3 is 14 amino acids long.

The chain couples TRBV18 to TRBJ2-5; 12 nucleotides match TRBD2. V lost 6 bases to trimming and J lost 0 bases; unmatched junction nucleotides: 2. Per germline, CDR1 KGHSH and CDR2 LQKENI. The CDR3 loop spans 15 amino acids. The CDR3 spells CASSRLAGDQETQYF. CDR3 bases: TGTGCCAGCTCGCGACTAGCGGGGGACCAAGAGACCCAGTACTTC.

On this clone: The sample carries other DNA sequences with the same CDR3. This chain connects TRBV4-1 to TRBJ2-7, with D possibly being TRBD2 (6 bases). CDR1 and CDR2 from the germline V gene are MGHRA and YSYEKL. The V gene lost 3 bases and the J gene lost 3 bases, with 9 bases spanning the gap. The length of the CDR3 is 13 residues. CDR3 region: CASSQGLNYEQYF. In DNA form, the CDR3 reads TGCGCCAGCAGCCAGGGACTGAACTACGAGCAGTACTTC.

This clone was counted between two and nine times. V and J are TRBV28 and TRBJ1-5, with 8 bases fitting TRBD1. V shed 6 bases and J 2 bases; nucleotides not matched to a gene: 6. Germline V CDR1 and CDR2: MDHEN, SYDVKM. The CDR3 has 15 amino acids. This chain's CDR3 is CASRADRVRNQPQHF. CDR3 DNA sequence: TGTGCCAGCAGGGCGGACAGGGTGCGCAATCAGCCCCAGCATTTT.

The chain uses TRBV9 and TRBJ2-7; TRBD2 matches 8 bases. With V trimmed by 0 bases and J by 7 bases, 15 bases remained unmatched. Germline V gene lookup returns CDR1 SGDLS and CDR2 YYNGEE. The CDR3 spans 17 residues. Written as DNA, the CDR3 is TGTGCCAGCAGCGTAGGTGCGGCGGGGGGCCCCCTGGGAGAGCAGTACTTC. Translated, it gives CASSVGAAGGPLGEQYF.

In nucleotides, the CDR3 is TGTGCCAGCACCGACCAGGGATTACGTGAAAAACTGTTTTTT. Residues: CASTDQGLREKLFF. V usage is TRBV7-9 and J usage is TRBJ1-4; the D gene is possibly TRBD1 (5 bases). This CDR3 is built from 14 residues. Germline V gene data show CDR1 as SEHNR and CDR2 as FQNEAQ (reference sequence). Trimming stripped 7 bases from V and 7 bases from J, with 16 bases between. Drawing the rest from reference TRBV7-9 and TRBJ1-4, the complete variable domain is DTGVSQNPRHKITKRGQNVTFRCDPISEHNRLYWYRQTLGQGPEFLTYFQNEAQLEKSRLLSDRFSAERPKGSFSTLEIQRTEQGDSAMYLCASTDQGLREKLFFGSGTQLSVL.

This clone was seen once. CDR3 sequence (DNA): TGCAGCGTGCCCCTAGGGGCCACCGCGCGTAATGAGCAGTTCTTC. The encoded protein is CSVPLGATARNEQFF. The rearrangement joins TRBV29-1 to TRBJ2-1, with D maybe TRBD1 (5 bases). Trimming took 6 bases from V and 7 from J, leaving 22 bases between them. The CDR3 is 15 residues long. Germline CDR1 is SQVTM and CDR2 is ANQGSEA.

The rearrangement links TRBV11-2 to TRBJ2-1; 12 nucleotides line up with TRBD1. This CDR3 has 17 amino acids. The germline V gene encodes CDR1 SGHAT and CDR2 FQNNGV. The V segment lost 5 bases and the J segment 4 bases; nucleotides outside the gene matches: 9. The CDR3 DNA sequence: TGTGCCAGCAGCCGTTGGGGGACAGGGGGCGCGTACAATGAGCAGTTCTTC. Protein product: CASSRWGTGGAYNEQFF.

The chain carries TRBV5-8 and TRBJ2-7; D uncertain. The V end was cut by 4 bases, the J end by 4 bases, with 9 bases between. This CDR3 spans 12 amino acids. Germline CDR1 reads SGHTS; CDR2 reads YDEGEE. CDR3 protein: CASSLVSYEQYF. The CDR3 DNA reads TGTGCCAGCAGCCTGGTGAGTTACGAGCAGTACTTC.

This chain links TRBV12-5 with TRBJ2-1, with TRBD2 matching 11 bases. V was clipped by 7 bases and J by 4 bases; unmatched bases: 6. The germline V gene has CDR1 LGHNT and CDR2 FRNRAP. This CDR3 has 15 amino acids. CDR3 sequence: CASAHSGGAYNEQFF. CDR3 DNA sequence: TGTGCTAGTGCCCATAGCGGGGGGGCTTACAATGAGCAGTTCTTC.

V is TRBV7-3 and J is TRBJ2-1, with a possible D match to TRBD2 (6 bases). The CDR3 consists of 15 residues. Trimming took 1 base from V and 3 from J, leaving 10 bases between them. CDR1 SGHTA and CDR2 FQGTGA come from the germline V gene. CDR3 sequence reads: CASSLRLEGYNEQFF. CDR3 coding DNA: TGTGCCAGCAGCTTAAGACTGGAGGGCTACAATGAGCAGTTCTTC.

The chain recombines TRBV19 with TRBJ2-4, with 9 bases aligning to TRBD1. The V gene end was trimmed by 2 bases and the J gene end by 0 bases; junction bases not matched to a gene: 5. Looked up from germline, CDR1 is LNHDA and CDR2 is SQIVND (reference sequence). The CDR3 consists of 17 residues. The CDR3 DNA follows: TGTGCCAGTAGTATATTGTGGACAGGGGTAGCCAAAAACATTCAGTACTTC. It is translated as CASSILWTGVAKNIQYF.

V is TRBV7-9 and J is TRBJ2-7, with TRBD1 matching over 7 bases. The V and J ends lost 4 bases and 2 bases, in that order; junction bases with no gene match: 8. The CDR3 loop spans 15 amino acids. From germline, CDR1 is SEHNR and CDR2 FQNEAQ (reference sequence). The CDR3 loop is CASSSTGVVAYEQYF. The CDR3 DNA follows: TGTGCCAGCAGCTCCACAGGGGTCGTCGCCTACGAGCAGTACTTC.

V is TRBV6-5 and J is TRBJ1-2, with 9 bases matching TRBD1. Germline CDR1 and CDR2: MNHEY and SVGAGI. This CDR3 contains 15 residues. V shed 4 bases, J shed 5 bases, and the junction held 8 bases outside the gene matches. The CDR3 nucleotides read TGTGCCAGCAGTTCCTGGACAGGGGACAATTATGGCTACACCTTC. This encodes CASSSWTGDNYGYTF.

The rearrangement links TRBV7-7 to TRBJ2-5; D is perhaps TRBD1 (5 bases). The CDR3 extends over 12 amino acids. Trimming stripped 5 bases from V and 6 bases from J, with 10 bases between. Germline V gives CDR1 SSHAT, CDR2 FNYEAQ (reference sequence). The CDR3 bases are TGTGCCAGCAGCCCTCCAGGGAAGACCCAGTACTTC. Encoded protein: CASSPPGKTQYF. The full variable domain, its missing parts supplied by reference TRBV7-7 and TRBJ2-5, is GAGVSQSPRYKVTKRGQDVTLRCDPISSHATLYWYQQALGQGPEFLTYFNYEAQPDKSGLPSDRFSAERPEGSISTLTIQRTEQRDSAMYRCASSPPGKTQYFGPGTRLLVL.

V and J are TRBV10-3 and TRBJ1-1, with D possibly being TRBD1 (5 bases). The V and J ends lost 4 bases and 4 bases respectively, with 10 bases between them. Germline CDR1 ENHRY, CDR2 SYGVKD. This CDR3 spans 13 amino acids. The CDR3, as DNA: TGTGCCATCAGTGTGAGGGGAGGCACTGAAGCTTTCTTT. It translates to CAISVRGGTEAFF.